The 25 T cell receptor beta chains below all came from one sample that was sequenced in a study of T cells in Graves' hyperthyroidism and ophthalmopathy. Researchers took RNA transcripts and amplified the TCR beta CDR3 regions from them. A set of HTBI primers served as the primers for a first-round RT-PCR of the TCR CDR3. Each CDR3 protein gets one entry after TCRdb re-called the multiplex PCR reads with MiXCR. Found here are about 500,000 distinct CDR3 sequences, 16% of them singletons; the top ten hold around 28%. The sequenced material came from blood. These receptors came from a young woman with Graves' ophthalmopathy.

In its sample, this clonotype was seen a few times. V is TRBV29-1 and J is TRBJ1-1, with D perhaps TRBD1 (5 bases). This CDR3 has 12 amino acids. The germline gives CDR1 SQVTM, CDR2 ANQGSEA. The V end lost 7 bases, the J end lost 11 bases, and 20 bases lay between the germline ends. The CDR3 DNA reads TGCAGCGGGGTCCGGGGTGGGGCGCGGGCTTTCTTT. As protein: CSGVRGGARAFF.

This chain joins TRBV6-2 or TRBV6-3 and TRBJ1-2; D is perhaps TRBD1 (5 bases). CDR1 is MNHEY and CDR2 is SVGEGT in the germline V gene. The CDR3 sequence is 14 residues long. Deletions cut 6 bases from V and 3 bases from J, with 14 bases between. The CDR3 nucleotides read TGTGCCAGCAGCTACCTGGGGCCATACTATGGCTACACCTTC. This sequence encodes CASSYLGPYYGYTF.

The table lists this clonotype with many counts. This chain connects TRBV2 to TRBJ2-1, with 11 bases aligning to TRBD1. Trimming took 6 bases from V and 5 from J; bases not matched to a gene: 6. The CDR3 is made up of 15 amino acids. Germline V gene data show CDR1 as SNHLY and CDR2 as FYNNEI. CDR3 loop: CASRRGQGAHNEQFF. The CDR3 DNA reads TGTGCCAGCAGACGCGGACAGGGGGCCCACAATGAGCAGTTCTTC.

This clonotype has ten or more counts. The chain couples TRBV2 to TRBJ1-5; D is unresolved. V gave up 6 bases and J gave up 3 bases, with 18 bases separating them. Germline CDR1 is SNHLY and CDR2 is FYNNEI. CDR3 length: 16 residues. The CDR3 region is CASRSDTQAYNQPQHF. DNA for the CDR3: TGTGCCAGCAGGAGCGACACCCAAGCCTACAATCAGCCCCAGCATTTT.

This clonotype has at least ten counts. The chain links TRBV6-1 to TRBJ2-5; D may match TRBD1 or TRBD2 (5 bases each). V shed 7 bases and J shed 5 bases, with 14 bases lying between them. The CDR3 consists of 13 residues. Germline V gene sequence: CDR1 MNHNS, CDR2 SASEGT. As DNA, the CDR3 is TGTGCCAGCACCATGGGGGAGTGGGAGACCCAGTACTTC. This codes for CASTMGEWETQYF.

About this clonotype: A much larger clone lies a single base off, so this may be a read error. The chain recombines TRBV27 with TRBJ1-2; D gene unclear. The CDR3 covers 13 residues. CDR1 and CDR2 (germline): MNHEY, SMNVEV (reference sequence). The V and J ends lost 7 bases and 6 bases respectively, with 15 bases between them. In DNA, the CDR3 is TGTGCCAGCAATCCCATATATCAGGATGGCTACACCTTC. The encoded protein is CASNPIYQDGYTF.

A single count supports this clonotype. A much larger clone is a single base away; this may be a read error. The chain combines TRBV13 with TRBJ2-1; the D is unclear. Germline loops: CDR1 PRHDT, CDR2 FYEKMQ (reference sequence). The CDR3 extends over 15 amino acids. V was cut by 4 bases and J by 9 bases, with 19 bases left in between. The CDR3 DNA reads TGTGCCAGCAGCTCCTTTTCCGCGAGAGCCGGTGAGCAGTTCTTC. This gives the protein CASSSFSARAGEQFF.

This clonotype was observed many times. The CDR3 DNA is TGCAGTGCTAGAGTAATAGCGGGAGGTCTAGCGGGTACAGATACGCAGTATTTT. This gives the protein CSARVIAGGLAGTDTQYF. The V and J genes are TRBV20-1 and TRBJ2-3, with 10 bases matching TRBD2. With V trimmed by 1 base and J by 3 bases, 13 bases remained unmatched. Germline V gives CDR1 DFQATT, CDR2 SNEGSKA (reference sequence). This CDR3 contains 18 residues.

A remark on this clonotype: Sequence at one end of the junction differs from germline and may be a read error. The chain couples TRBV15 to TRBJ1-3; TRBD1 aligns across 7 bases. CDR1 and CDR2 (germline): LNHNV, YYDKDF (reference sequence). The CDR3 is 17 residues long. The DNA of the CDR3 is TGTGCCACCAGCAGATCGACAGGGACTGGCTCTGGAAACGCCATATATTTT. Translation gives CATSRSTGTGSGNAIYF.

This clonotype has only a few counts. The DNA for the CDR3 is TGCAGTGCTAGAGTCCTAGCGGGGTTCTACAATGAGCAGTTCTTC. Translated, it gives CSARVLAGFYNEQFF. This sequence joins TRBV20-1 and TRBJ2-1; 9 positions match TRBD2. V lost 1 base to trimming and J lost 3 bases; unmatched junction nucleotides: 4. CDR3 length: 15 residues. CDR1 is DFQATT, CDR2 SNEGSKA, per germline (reference sequence).

CDR3 sequence reads: CAISKGQATEAFF. In DNA form, the CDR3 reads TGTGCCATCAGTAAAGGACAGGCCACTGAAGCTTTCTTT. The J gene is TRBJ1-1, the V gene TRBV10-3; 7 positions agree with TRBD1. CDR3 length: 13 residues. Germline assignment: CDR1 ENHRY and CDR2 SYGVKD. V was pared by 5 bases and J by 4 bases, with 4 bases of the junction left unmatched.

This clonotype is a singleton in its sample. This may be a read error: a much more frequent sequence differs by one nucleotide. This chain uses TRBV28 with TRBJ2-5, with D unclear. CDR1 MDHEN and CDR2 SYDVKM come from the germline V gene. The CDR3 covers 12 residues. V dropped 7 bases and J dropped 2 bases, with 8 bases sitting between them. The CDR3 region has the DNA TGTGCCAGCAAGGACGAACAAGAGACCCAGTACTTC. It codes for CASKDEQETQYF.

Remarks on this clonotype: A much bigger clone sits one base away, suggesting this may be a read error. The rearrangement uses TRBV20-1 and TRBJ2-7; the D gene is possibly TRBD2 (5 bases). Germline V gives CDR1 DFQATT, CDR2 SNEGSKA (reference sequence). Trimming pared 2 bases from V and 9 bases from J, leaving 20 bases between. This CDR3 has 14 residues. The CDR3 loop reads CSARNPGLTGWQYF. Here the CDR3 DNA reads TGCAGTGCTAGAAATCCGGGCCTTACGGGGTGGCAGTACTTC.

This clonotype was observed at least ten times. The chain joins TRBV30 to TRBJ1-5, with D possibly matching TRBD1 (5 bases). Germline V lookup: CDR1 GTSNPN, CDR2 SVGIG (reference sequence). This CDR3 comprises 14 residues. Trimming shortened V by 3 bases and J by 2 bases, and 11 bases separated the two germline ends. The CDR3, as DNA: TGTGCCTGGAGCCCCGGGGGTGGCAATCAGCCCCAGCATTTT. Residues: CAWSPGGGNQPQHF.

The V and J genes are TRBV12-3 or TRBV12-4 and TRBJ2-5, with 15 bases identical to TRBD2. J gave up 1 base and V 6 bases, and 6 bases lay outside the gene matches. This CDR3 has 17 residues. CDR3 loop: CASSFRTSGRAQETQYF. The CDR3 DNA sequence: TGTGCCAGCAGCTTCCGGACTAGCGGGAGGGCCCAAGAGACCCAGTACTTC.

The chain has TRBV10-2 and TRBJ2-7; D unclear. The CDR3 has 12 residues. With 0 bases removed from V and 2 bases from J, the gap between germline ends came to 2 bases. The germline gives CDR1 WSHSY, CDR2 SAAADI. CDR3 residues: CASSESPYEQYF. Written as DNA, the CDR3 is TGCGCCAGCAGTGAGTCCCCCTACGAGCAGTACTTC.

This clonotype was recorded many times. This sequence joins TRBV7-8 and TRBJ2-2; D is possibly TRBD1 (5 bases). Germline V gene sequence: CDR1 SGHVS, CDR2 FQNEAQ. Trimming took off 3 bases at V and 5 bases at J, with 10 bases between the two ends. This CDR3 region has 14 residues. Here the CDR3 DNA reads TGTGCCAGCAGCTTTCAGGGTAGAACCGGGGAGCTGTTTTTT. Translating gives CASSFQGRTGELFF. The full variable domain, its missing parts supplied by reference TRBV7-8 and TRBJ2-2, is GAGVSQSPRYKVAKRGQDVALRCDPISGHVSLFWYQQALGQGPEFLTYFQNEAQLDKSGLPSDRFFAERPEGSVSTLKIQRTQQEDSAVYLCASSFQGRTGELFFGEGSRLTVL.

This chain connects TRBV18 to TRBJ2-7, with no clear D. The CDR3 is made up of 16 amino acids. Trimming took 2 bases from V and 0 from J, leaving 14 bases between them. Germline V gene data show CDR1 as KGHSH and CDR2 as LQKENI. The CDR3 DNA follows: TGTGCCAGCTCACCATATATGGGTAGAAGCTCCTACGAGCAGTACTTC. Protein: CASSPYMGRSSYEQYF.

This clonotype occurred a few times. The chain employs TRBV20-1 and TRBJ1-2; D remains unclear. CDR3 size: 10 residues. The germline CDR1 and CDR2 sequences are DFQATT and SNEGSKA (reference sequence). V was clipped by 1 base and J by 5 bases, with 2 bases between them. The CDR3: CSARGYGYTF. The CDR3, as DNA: TGCAGTGCTAGAGGGTATGGCTACACCTTC.

This clonotype showed up many times. The V call is TRBV28, the J call TRBJ1-3; tentative D call: TRBD1 (6 bases). The V gene lost 7 bases and the J gene lost 2 bases, with 12 bases spanning the gap. The CDR3 length is 14 residues. Germline CDR1 MDHEN, CDR2 SYDVKM. The CDR3 DNA sequence: TGTGCCAGCACCGAACAGGGAACTGGAAACACCATATATTTT. As protein: CASTEQGTGNTIYF. Filled out from reference TRBV28 and TRBJ1-3, the complete variable domain reads DVKVTQSSRYLVKRTGEKVFLECVQDMDHENMFWYRQDPGLGLRLIYFSYDVKMKEKGDIPEGYSVSREKKERFSLILESASTNQTSMYLCASTEQGTGNTIYFGEGSWLTVV.

This clonotype was observed many times. CDR3 amino acids: CAISDQTRNYGYTF. CDR3 in DNA: TGTGCCATCAGTGACCAGACGAGGAACTATGGCTACACCTTC. The chain combines TRBV10-3 with TRBJ1-2; D not resolved. The CDR3 has 14 amino acids. V was cut by 3 bases and J by 2 bases, with 10 bases left in between. Germline V gene lookup returns CDR1 ENHRY and CDR2 SYGVKD.

V and J are TRBV6-1 and TRBJ2-3; D may be TRBD1 (6 bases). Germline assignment: CDR1 MNHNS and CDR2 SASEGT. V was shortened by 11 bases and J by 6 bases, with 18 bases between the two germline ends. The CDR3 loop spans 13 amino acids. The chain's CDR3 is CAGRGTMGDTQYF. The CDR3 nucleotides read TGTGCCGGGCGTGGGACAATGGGTGATACGCAGTATTTT.

Many counts were recorded for this clonotype. This rearrangement joins TRBV28 to TRBJ2-7; D remains unclear. In germline, CDR1 is MDHEN, CDR2 SYDVKM. This CDR3 contains 18 residues. Trimming removed 1 base from V and 0 bases from J, with 19 bases in between. The CDR3 nucleotides read TGTGCCAGCAGTTTATTAGGAGTAAACAGAAAGAGCTCCTACGAGCAGTACTTC. It is translated as CASSLLGVNRKSSYEQYF. Full variable domain (outside the CDR3, taken from reference TRBV28 and TRBJ2-7): DVKVTQSSRYLVKRTGEKVFLECVQDMDHENMFWYRQDPGLGLRLIYFSYDVKMKEKGDIPEGYSVSREKKERFSLILESASTNQTSMYLCASSLLGVNRKSSYEQYFGPGTRLTVT.

The genes are TRBV12-3 or TRBV12-4 and TRBJ2-5, with 7 bases identical to TRBD1. This CDR3 contains 14 residues. Trimming took 7 bases from V and 6 from J; bases not matched to a gene: 11. CDR3 nucleotides: TGTGCCAGCACCCTACGACAGGGCTCGAAGACCCAGTACTTC. Translated: CASTLRQGSKTQYF.

As DNA, the CDR3 is TGTGCCAGTAGTATGGTGCGGCTGGCCGATGAGCAGTTCTTC. Its protein product is CASSMVRLADEQFF. This sequence joins TRBV19 and TRBJ2-1; D call uncertain. V shed 3 bases and J shed 8 bases, with 14 bases lying between them. CDR1 and CDR2 (germline): LNHDA, SQIVND (reference sequence). The CDR3 is made up of 14 amino acids.